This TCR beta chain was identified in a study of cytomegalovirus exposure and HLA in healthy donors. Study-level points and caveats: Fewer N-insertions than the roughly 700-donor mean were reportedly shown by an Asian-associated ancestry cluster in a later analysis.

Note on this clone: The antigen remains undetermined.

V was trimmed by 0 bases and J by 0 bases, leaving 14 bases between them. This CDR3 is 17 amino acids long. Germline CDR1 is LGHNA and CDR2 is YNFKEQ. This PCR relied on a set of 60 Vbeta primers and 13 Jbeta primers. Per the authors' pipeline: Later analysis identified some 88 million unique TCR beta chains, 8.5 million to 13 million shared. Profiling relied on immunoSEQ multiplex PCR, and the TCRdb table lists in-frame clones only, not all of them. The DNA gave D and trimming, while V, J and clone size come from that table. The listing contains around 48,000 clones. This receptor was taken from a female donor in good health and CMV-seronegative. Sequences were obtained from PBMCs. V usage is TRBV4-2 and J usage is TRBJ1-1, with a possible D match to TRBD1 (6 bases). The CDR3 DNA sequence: TGTGCCAGCAGCCAAGATTCCCTTAGGACAGTGAACACTGAAGCTTTCTTT. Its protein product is CASSQDSLRTVNTEAFF.